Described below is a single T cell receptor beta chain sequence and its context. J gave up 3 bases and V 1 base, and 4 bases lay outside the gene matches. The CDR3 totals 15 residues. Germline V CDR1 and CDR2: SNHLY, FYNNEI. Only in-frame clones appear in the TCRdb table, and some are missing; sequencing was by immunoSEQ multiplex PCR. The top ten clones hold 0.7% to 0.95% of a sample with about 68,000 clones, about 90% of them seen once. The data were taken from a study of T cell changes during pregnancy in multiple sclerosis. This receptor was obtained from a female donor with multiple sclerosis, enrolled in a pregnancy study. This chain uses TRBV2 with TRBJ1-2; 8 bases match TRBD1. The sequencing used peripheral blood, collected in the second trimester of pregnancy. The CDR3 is CASSEGGGQDYGYTF. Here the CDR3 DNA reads TGTGCCAGCAGTGAAGGGGGGGGACAGGACTATGGCTACACCTTC. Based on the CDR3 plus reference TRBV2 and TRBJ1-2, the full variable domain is EPEVTQTPSHQVTQMGQEVILRCVPISNHLYFYWYRQILGQKVEFLVSFYNNEISEKSEIFDDQFSVERPDGSNFTLKIRSTKLEDSAMYFCASSEGGGQDYGYTFGSGTRLTVV.